This T cell receptor beta chain was identified during a study of CD8 T cells in Susac syndrome. A quantity of about 0.5 to 1 ug RNA underwent reverse transcription using random hexamers. Amplification of TCR beta CDR3 across 54 Vbeta and 13 Jbeta was performed with immunoSEQ multiplex PCR. TCRdb processed the immunoSEQ multiplex PCR reads anew with MiXCR; each CDR3 protein has one entry. The data contain just over 300,000 distinct CDR3 sequences, around 90% of them seen just once; the ten biggest clones take up roughly 0.064%. CD8+ and CD4+ T cells from blood underwent TCR beta sequencing, which was carried out in a high-throughput format. A note on this clonotype: Its antigen remains unidentified.

Germline V gives CDR1 DFQATT, CDR2 SNEGSKA (reference sequence). V shed 6 bases and J shed 2 bases, with 20 bases lying between them. This CDR3 is 15 amino acids long. Study-level findings and limits: As the study acknowledged, the number of individuals in its TCR sequencing and HLA analysis was relatively small.

This clonotype originated in a human donor with multiple sclerosis. The specimen was CD4+ T cells from PBMCs. This sequence joins TRBV20-1 and TRBJ2-7; the D call may be TRBD1 or TRBD2 (6 bases each). The CDR3 sequence: CSAKAESGAAYEQYF. CDR3 in DNA: TGCAGTGCCAAAGCCGAATCGGGGGCCGCCTACGAGCAGTACTTC.